The 30 T cell receptor beta chains listed next were all sequenced from one sample in a study of sequential checkpoint blockade in melanoma. This sample's treatment: randomized to nivolumab then ipilimumab (arm A) or the reverse (arm B). Method: immunoSEQ multiplex PCR; TCRdb's copy keeps in-frame clones and lacks some. The sample lists more than 30,000 clones, 86% occurring once. Sequenced material: CD8+ T cells sorted from blood (inferred from file names), taken from a patient given nivolumab and ipilimumab in sequence. The source is a human donor with melanoma.

This clone was counted a single time. This rearrangement joins TRBV9 to TRBJ1-1; D possibly corresponds to TRBD1 (6 bases). V was cut by 4 bases and J by 5 bases, with 15 bases left in between. Germline values: CDR1 SGDLS, CDR2 YYNGEE. The CDR3 extends over 14 amino acids. The CDR3 bases are TGTGCCAGCAGCCCGCGAACAGGGCAGACTGAAGCTTTCTTT. This encodes CASSPRTGQTEAFF.

The table lists this clone with a count of one. The genes are TRBV25-1 and TRBJ2-3, with 7 bases lining up with TRBD1. This CDR3 is 15 amino acids long. CDR1 MGHDK and CDR2 SYGVNS come from the germline V gene. The J segment lost 5 bases and the V segment lost 1 base, leaving 6 bases of the junction unmatched. The CDR3 DNA reads as TGTGCCAGCAGTGAATTCGGCAGGGGGTTAGATACGCAGTATTTT. Amino acids: CASSEFGRGLDTQYF.

The chain combines TRBV5-1 with TRBJ2-2; D may be TRBD2 (6 bases). This CDR3 is 15 amino acids long. V lost 3 bases to trimming and J lost 1 base, with 10 bases between them. The germline V gene encodes CDR1 SGHRS and CDR2 YFSETQ. CDR3 residues: CASSSGLLNTGELFF. In DNA form, the CDR3 reads TGCGCCAGCAGCTCGGGACTCCTGAACACCGGGGAGCTGTTTTTT.

The chain uses TRBV25-1 and TRBJ2-7; the match to TRBD2 covers 14 bases. This CDR3 is 17 amino acids long. Germline loops: CDR1 MGHDK, CDR2 SYGVNS. With 4 bases clipped from V and 3 bases from J, the junction kept 8 bases outside the gene matches. The CDR3 reads CASSGQTSGGENYEQYF. The DNA of the CDR3 is TGTGCCAGCAGTGGACAGACTAGCGGGGGGGAAAACTACGAGCAGTACTTC.

This clone was observed a few times. This chain connects TRBV19 to TRBJ2-6, with D possibly being TRBD1 (6 bases). The CDR3 loop spans 18 amino acids. The ends were cut back, 0 bases at V and 1 base at J, with 13 bases in the middle. Germline assignment: CDR1 LNHDA and CDR2 SQIVND (reference sequence). The CDR3 DNA follows: TGTGCCAGTAGTATAGATCTCTGGACAGTATCTGGGGCCAACGTCCTGACTTTC. This encodes CASSIDLWTVSGANVLTF. Full variable domain (remainder filled in from reference TRBV19 and TRBJ2-6): DGGITQSPKYLFRKEGQNVTLSCEQNLNHDAMYWYRQDPGQGLRLIYYSQIVNDFQKGDIAEGYSVSREKKESFPLTVTSAQKNPTAFYLCASSIDLWTVSGANVLTFGAGSRLTVL.

V is TRBV7-2 and J is TRBJ2-1; a weak D match, TRBD1 (8 bases). V was shortened by 5 bases and J by 10 bases, with 33 bases between the two germline ends. Germline CDR1 and CDR2: SGHTA and FQGNSA. The length of the CDR3 is 19 residues. The CDR3 spells CASSHSLARRYRGGREQFF. CDR3 bases: TGTGCCAGCAGCCACAGCTTAGCGCGTAGATACAGGGGGGGGCGGGAGCAGTTCTTC.

This chain links TRBV11-2 with TRBJ2-7; D is ambiguous. CDR1 SGHAT and CDR2 FQNNGV come from the germline V gene. The V end was cut by 3 bases, the J end by 3 bases, with 12 bases between. The CDR3 is 14 amino acids. This chain's CDR3 is CASSFSVSYYEQYF. Here the CDR3 DNA reads TGTGCCAGCAGCTTCTCCGTCAGTTACTACGAGCAGTACTTC. Variable domain in full (rest from reference TRBV11-2 and TRBJ2-7): EAGVAQSPRYKIIEKRQSVAFWCNPISGHATLYWYQQILGQGPKLLIQFQNNGVVDDSQLPKDRFSAERLKGVDSTLKIQPAKLEDSAVYLCASSFSVSYYEQYFGPGTRLTVT.

The rearrangement uses TRBV30 and TRBJ1-5; D not certain. The CDR3 has 13 amino acids. The V gene's germline CDR1 is GTSNPN and CDR2 SVGIG (reference sequence). Trimming removed 0 bases from V and 5 bases from J, with 8 bases in between. CDR3 in amino acids: CAWSVAGYQPQHF. CDR3 in DNA: TGTGCCTGGAGTGTCGCGGGCTATCAGCCCCAGCATTTT. The full variable domain, its missing parts supplied by reference TRBV30 and TRBJ1-5, is SQTIHQWPATLVQPVGSPLSLECTVEGTSNPNLYWYRQAAGRGLQLLFYSVGIGQISSEVPQNLSASRPQDRQFILSSKKLLLSDSGFYLCAWSVAGYQPQHFGDGTRLSIL.

V and J are TRBV27 and TRBJ2-1, with 10 bases lining up with TRBD2. Per germline, CDR1 MNHEY and CDR2 SMNVEV (reference sequence). After removal of 7 bases from V and 8 bases from J, the junction contained 11 bases not matched to a gene. The CDR3 is 15 amino acids. CDR3 in DNA: TGTGCCAGCACCCCCTTAGCGGGAGGATGGGATGAGCAGTTCTTC. Translating it yields CASTPLAGGWDEQFF.

The CDR3 protein is CASSQDRPSGGNTGELFF. The CDR3 DNA sequence: TGCGCCAGCAGCCAAGATCGTCCTAGCGGGGGGAACACCGGGGAGCTGTTTTTT. The chain is built from TRBV4-3 and TRBJ2-2; TRBD2 matches at 10 bases. This CDR3 spans 18 amino acids. J was trimmed by 1 base and V by 0 bases; bases with no gene match: 5. Germline V lookup: CDR1 LGHNA, CDR2 YSLEER.

This clone was counted only a few times. This chain links TRBV6-6 with TRBJ2-7; 11 bases are shared with TRBD1. This CDR3 spans 15 amino acids. V trimming: 0 bases; J trimming: 4 bases; junction bases outside the gene matches: 2. Germline CDR1 is MNHNY and CDR2 is SVGAGI (reference sequence). The CDR3 is CASSYSGQGGYEQYF. For the CDR3, the DNA is TGTGCCAGCAGTTACTCGGGACAGGGGGGATACGAGCAGTACTTC.

CDR3 sequence reads: CASSEHRGRGEAFF. DNA for the CDR3: TGTGCCAGCAGTGAACATCGGGGGAGAGGTGAAGCTTTCTTT. The chain links TRBV6-1 to TRBJ1-1; D might be TRBD1 (5 bases). The length of the CDR3 is 14 residues. The V gene's germline CDR1 is MNHNS and CDR2 SASEGT. V lost 2 bases and J 7 bases, leaving 14 bases between the germline ends.

The rearrangement joins TRBV11-2 to TRBJ2-3; 10 nucleotides agree with TRBD2. The CDR3 runs to 16 residues. V lost 5 bases to trimming and J lost 2 bases; unmatched junction nucleotides: 7. CDR1 is SGHAT, CDR2 FQNNGV, per germline. This chain's CDR3 is CASSQGAGGLTDTQYF. The DNA of the CDR3 is TGTGCCAGCAGCCAGGGAGCGGGAGGGCTCACAGATACGCAGTATTTT.

The chain has TRBV4-3 and TRBJ2-7; TRBD1 agrees at 10 bases. The V segment lost 4 bases and the J segment 3 bases; nucleotides outside the gene matches: 3. CDR1 is LGHNA and CDR2 is YSLEER in the germline V gene. The CDR3 has 14 residues. The CDR3 spells CASSRRTGGYEQYF. As DNA, the CDR3 is TGCGCCAGCAGCCGACGGACAGGGGGCTACGAGCAGTACTTC.

The chain is built from TRBV7-9 and TRBJ1-2; D uncertain. Trimming stripped 0 bases from V and 0 bases from J, with 11 bases between. The CDR3 contains 16 residues. The germline CDR1 and CDR2 sequences are SEHNR and FQNEAQ (reference sequence). CDR3 bases: TGTGCCAGCAGCTTAGCGCTCCCGGGGTCTAACTATGGCTACACCTTC. The encoded protein is CASSLALPGSNYGYTF.

Here the CDR3 DNA reads TGTGCCAGCAGCTTAGCCCGACAGGGGGGCAGCAATCAGCCCCAGCATTTT. This sequence encodes CASSLARQGGSNQPQHF. The chain has TRBV7-8 and TRBJ1-5, with 9 nucleotides matching TRBD1. V lost 0 bases and J lost 1; bases outside the gene matches: 4. The CDR3 runs 17 residues. CDR1 SGHVS and CDR2 FQNEAQ come from the germline V gene. Full variable domain (missing parts from reference TRBV7-8 and TRBJ1-5): GAGVSQSPRYKVAKRGQDVALRCDPISGHVSLFWYQQALGQGPEFLTYFQNEAQLDKSGLPSDRFFAERPEGSVSTLKIQRTQQEDSAVYLCASSLARQGGSNQPQHFGDGTRLSIL.

The chain recombines TRBV6-5 with TRBJ2-3; 8 bases align to TRBD1. Germline-derived CDR1 and CDR2 are MNHEY and SVGAGI. The CDR3 runs 15 residues. The trim removed 5 bases at V and 5 bases at J, leaving 9 bases unmatched. The CDR3 protein is CASSRPGTGVDTQYF. In nucleotides, the CDR3 is TGTGCCAGCAGTCGACCCGGGACAGGAGTAGATACGCAGTATTTT.

The chain employs TRBV6-1 and TRBJ2-7; 11 bases fit TRBD1. Germline assignment: CDR1 MNHNS and CDR2 SASEGT. The CDR3 is 16 amino acids. V trimming: 4 bases; J trimming: 2 bases; junction bases outside the gene matches: 7. Here the CDR3 DNA reads TGTGCCAGCAGTGTAGGGCGGGACAGGGGGACCTACGAGCAGTACTTC. Encoded protein: CASSVGRDRGTYEQYF.

This clone was found a few times. The chain carries TRBV19 and TRBJ2-7; TRBD1 matches 7 bases. Unmatched junction bases numbered 7, after V lost 6 bases and J lost 5 bases. Germline CDR1 LNHDA, CDR2 SQIVND (reference sequence). This CDR3 spans 13 amino acids. CDR3 bases: TGTGCCAGTAGCAACAGGGGCGTCAACGAGCAGTACTTC. Amino acid sequence: CASSNRGVNEQYF.

The chain recombines TRBV6-5 with TRBJ1-5; TRBD1 matches 7 bases. The length of the CDR3 is 16 residues. The ends lost 2 bases at V and 2 bases at J; junction bases unmatched: 6. Germline V CDR1 and CDR2: MNHEY, SVGAGI. CDR3 DNA sequence: TGTGCCAGCAGTTACGCAGGGGACAGTGGCAATCAGCCCCAGCATTTT. Amino acids: CASSYAGDSGNQPQHF.

This clone was recorded once. The genes are TRBV29-1 and TRBJ2-7, with D possibly TRBD1 on 6 matching bases. This CDR3 spans 13 amino acids. Germline V CDR1 and CDR2: SQVTM, ANQGSEA. V was shortened by 5 bases and J by 0 bases, with 11 bases between the two germline ends. For the CDR3, the DNA is TGCAGCGTTTCGGGACACAACTCCTACGAGCAGTACTTC. This encodes CSVSGHNSYEQYF.

The rearrangement links TRBV7-9 to TRBJ1-1, with TRBD1 matching 8 bases. The CDR3 runs to 16 residues. J gave up 2 bases and V 0 bases, and 5 bases lay outside the gene matches. Germline V lookup: CDR1 SEHNR, CDR2 FQNEAQ (reference sequence). CDR3 sequence: CASSLATGVPNTEAFF. The CDR3, as DNA: TGTGCCAGCAGCTTAGCGACAGGGGTCCCCAACACTGAAGCTTTCTTT.

V is TRBV14 and J is TRBJ2-7; weak D call: TRBD2 (5 bases). V was shortened by 1 base and J by 3 bases, with 13 bases between the two germline ends. CDR1 is SGHDN and CDR2 is FVKESK in the germline V gene. The CDR3 contains 15 residues. CDR3 region: CASSQGPSGNYEQYF. The CDR3 DNA follows: TGTGCCAGCAGCCAAGGGCCCAGCGGAAACTACGAGCAGTACTTC.

J is TRBJ2-7 and V is TRBV5-5; D gene ambiguous. V was shortened by 0 bases and J by 3 bases, with 16 bases between the two germline ends. CDR3 length: 16 residues. Germline loops: CDR1 SGHKS, CDR2 YYEKEE (reference sequence). The CDR3: CASSLVPTAILYEQYF. For the CDR3, the DNA is TGTGCCAGCAGCTTGGTACCCACAGCAATACTCTACGAGCAGTACTTC.

This clone occurred once. V is TRBV4-3 and J is TRBJ2-1, with 11 positions matching TRBD2. This CDR3 has 16 residues. The germline V gene has CDR1 LGHNA and CDR2 YSLEER. Unmatched junction bases numbered 8, after V lost 4 bases and J lost 6 bases. CDR3 amino acids: CASSRFLAGGGNEQFF. CDR3 DNA: TGCGCCAGCAGCCGCTTTCTAGCGGGGGGAGGCAATGAGCAGTTCTTC.

The genes are TRBV9 and TRBJ2-3; tentatively, D is TRBD1 (5 bases). Germline CDR1 reads SGDLS; CDR2 reads YYNGEE. Trimming removed 0 bases at V and 6 bases at J, with 11 bases between. This CDR3 is built from 14 residues. In DNA, the CDR3 is TGTGCCAGCAGCGTAGTACGTAGGGGTGATACGCAGTATTTT. Protein product: CASSVVRRGDTQYF.

The CDR3 bases are TGCGCCAGCAGTCAACCCCGACGGCAGGGGGCCTACGAGCAGTACTTC. Its translation is CASSQPRRQGAYEQYF. This sequence joins TRBV23-1 and TRBJ2-7, with 7 bases lining up with TRBD1. TRBV23-1 is recorded as an ORF, its role being uncertain. The CDR3 sequence is 16 residues long. J gave up 2 bases and V 2 bases, and 9 bases lay outside the gene matches.

Only a few counts were recorded for this clone. V is TRBV5-6 and J is TRBJ2-5; TRBD2 matches 10 bases. J was trimmed by 5 bases and V by 0 bases; bases with no gene match: 4. Per the germline V gene, CDR1 is SGHDT and CDR2 is YYEEEE. CDR3 size: 15 residues. The CDR3 spells CASSLVVAGGETQYF. Here the CDR3 DNA reads TGTGCCAGCAGCTTGGTTGTAGCGGGGGGTGAGACCCAGTACTTC.

This clone is a singleton in its sample. The J gene is TRBJ2-1, the V gene TRBV4-1, with a possible D match to TRBD2 (5 bases). CDR1 MGHRA and CDR2 YSYEKL come from the germline V gene. This CDR3 has 15 amino acids. V was shortened by 0 bases and J by 6 bases, with 12 bases between the two germline ends. The CDR3 region is CASSQEGVATNEQFF. DNA for the CDR3: TGCGCCAGCAGCCAAGAGGGCGTAGCGACCAATGAGCAGTTCTTC.

The chain combines TRBV7-9 with TRBJ2-1; 14 bases align to TRBD2. This CDR3 comprises 17 residues. Germline lookup yields CDR1 SEHNR and CDR2 FQNEAQ (reference sequence). With V trimmed by 4 bases and J by 4 bases, 6 bases remained unmatched. The CDR3 DNA sequence: TGTGCCAGCAGCTCCCAGACTAGCGGGGGGGAGTACAATGAGCAGTTCTTC. Its translation: CASSSQTSGGEYNEQFF.